These 2 T cell receptor beta chains were sequenced from one sample in a study of T cell responses to AZD1222 COVID-19 vaccine. This table comes from immunoSEQ multiplex PCR, and its TCRdb copy is limited to in-frame clones, with some not included. The sample consists of over 150,000 clones, 85% to 90% of them appearing once. This material consisted of peripheral blood, taken on day 0 of AZD1222 vaccination. These receptors came from an adult in good health.

CDR3 DNA sequence: TGCAGTGCTAGTCTCCGTGCGGGGAGGACAGATACGCAGTATTTT. It encodes CSASLRAGRTDTQYF. V is TRBV20-1 and J is TRBJ2-3; maybe TRBD2 (6 bases). There are 15 residues in the CDR3. Trimming removed 3 bases at V and 3 bases at J, with 16 bases between. Per germline, CDR1 DFQATT and CDR2 SNEGSKA (reference sequence).

V is TRBV7-9 and J is TRBJ1-4; no clear D gene. Germline CDR1 and CDR2: SEHNR and FQNEAQ (reference sequence). Trimming removed 9 bases from V and 5 bases from J, with 4 bases in between. The CDR3 is 10 residues long. CDR3 in DNA: TGTGCCAGACAGAATGAAAAACTGTTTTTT. This encodes CARQNEKLFF.